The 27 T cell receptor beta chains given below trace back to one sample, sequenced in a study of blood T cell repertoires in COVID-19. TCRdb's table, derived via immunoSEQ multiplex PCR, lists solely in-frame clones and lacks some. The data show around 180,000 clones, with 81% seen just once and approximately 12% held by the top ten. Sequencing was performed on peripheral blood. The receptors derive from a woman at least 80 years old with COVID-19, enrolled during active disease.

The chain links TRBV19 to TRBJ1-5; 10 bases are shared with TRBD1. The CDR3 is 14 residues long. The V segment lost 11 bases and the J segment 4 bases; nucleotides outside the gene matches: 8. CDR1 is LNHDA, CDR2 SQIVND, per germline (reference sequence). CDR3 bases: TGTGCCGCAAGGGGGACAGGGGATAATCAGCCCCAGCATTTT. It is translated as CAARGTGDNQPQHF.

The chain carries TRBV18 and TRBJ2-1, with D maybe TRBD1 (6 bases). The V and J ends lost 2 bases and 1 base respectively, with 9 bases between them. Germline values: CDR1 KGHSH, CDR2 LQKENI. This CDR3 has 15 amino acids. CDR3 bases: TGTGCCAGCTCACCAACAGGGATTTCCTACAATGAGCAGTTCTTC. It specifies CASSPTGISYNEQFF.

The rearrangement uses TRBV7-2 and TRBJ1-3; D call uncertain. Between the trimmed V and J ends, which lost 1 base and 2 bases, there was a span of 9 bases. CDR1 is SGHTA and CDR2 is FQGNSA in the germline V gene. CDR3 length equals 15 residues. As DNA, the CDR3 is TGTGCCAGCAGCTTAGTGTCCGGGGCTGGAAACACCATATATTTT. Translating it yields CASSLVSGAGNTIYF.

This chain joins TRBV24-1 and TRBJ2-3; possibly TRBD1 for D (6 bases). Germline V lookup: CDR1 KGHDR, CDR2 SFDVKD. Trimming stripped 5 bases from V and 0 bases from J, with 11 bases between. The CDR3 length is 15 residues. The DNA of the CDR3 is TGTGCCACCAGTGTTCAGGGGTATAGCACAGATACGCAGTATTTT. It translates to CATSVQGYSTDTQYF.

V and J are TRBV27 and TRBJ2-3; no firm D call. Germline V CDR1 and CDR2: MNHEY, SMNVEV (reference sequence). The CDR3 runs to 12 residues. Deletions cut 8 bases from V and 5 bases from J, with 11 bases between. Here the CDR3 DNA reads TGTGCCAGCGGTAGAACCGAAGATACGCAGTATTTT. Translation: CASGRTEDTQYF.

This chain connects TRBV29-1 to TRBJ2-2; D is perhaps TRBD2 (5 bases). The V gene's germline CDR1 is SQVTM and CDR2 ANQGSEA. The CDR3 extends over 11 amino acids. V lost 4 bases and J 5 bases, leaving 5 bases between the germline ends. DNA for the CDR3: TGCAGCGTTGGCGGGACCGGGGAGCTGTTTTTT. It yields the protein CSVGGTGELFF.

The CDR3 nucleotides read TGTGCCAGCAGCTTATGGGGGCGTTCGGTCCAAGAGACCCAGTACTTC. Residues: CASSLWGRSVQETQYF. The gene calls are TRBV11-3 and TRBJ2-5, with D possibly TRBD1 on 6 matching bases. Deletions cut 2 bases from V and 1 base from J, with 14 bases between. Germline V gene data show CDR1 as SGHNT and CDR2 as YENEEA. This CDR3 spans 16 amino acids.

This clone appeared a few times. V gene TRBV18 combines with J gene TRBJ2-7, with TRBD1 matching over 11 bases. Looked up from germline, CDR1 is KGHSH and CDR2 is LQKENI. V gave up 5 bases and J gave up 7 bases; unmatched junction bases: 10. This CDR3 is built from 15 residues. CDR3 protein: CASSTTGQGAGEQYF. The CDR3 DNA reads TGTGCCAGCTCAACTACAGGACAGGGGGCGGGAGAGCAGTACTTC. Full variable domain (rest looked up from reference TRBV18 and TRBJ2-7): NAGVMQNPRHLVRRRGQEARLRCSPMKGHSHVYWYRQLPEEGLKFMVYLQKENIIDESGMPKERFSAEFPKEGPSILRIQQVVRGDSAAYFCASSTTGQGAGEQYFGPGTRLTVT.

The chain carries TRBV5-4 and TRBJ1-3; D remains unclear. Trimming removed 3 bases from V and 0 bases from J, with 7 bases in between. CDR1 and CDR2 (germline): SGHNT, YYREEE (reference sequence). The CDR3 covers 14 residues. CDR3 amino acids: CASSSGSSGNTIYF. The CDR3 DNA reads TGTGCCAGCAGCTCCGGGAGCTCTGGAAACACCATATATTTT.

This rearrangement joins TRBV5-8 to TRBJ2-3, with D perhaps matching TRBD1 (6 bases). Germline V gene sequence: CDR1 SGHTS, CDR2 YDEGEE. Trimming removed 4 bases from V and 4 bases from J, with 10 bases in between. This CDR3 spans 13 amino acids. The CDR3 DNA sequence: TGTGCCAGCAGCCGCAGGGGTGCAGATACGCAGTATTTT. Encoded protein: CASSRRGADTQYF. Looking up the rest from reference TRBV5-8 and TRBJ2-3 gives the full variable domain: EAGVTQSPTHLIKTRGQQATLRCSPISGHTSVYWYQQALGLGLQFLLWYDEGEERNRGNFPPRFSGRQFPNYSSELNVNALELEDSALYLCASSRRGADTQYFGPGTRLTVL.

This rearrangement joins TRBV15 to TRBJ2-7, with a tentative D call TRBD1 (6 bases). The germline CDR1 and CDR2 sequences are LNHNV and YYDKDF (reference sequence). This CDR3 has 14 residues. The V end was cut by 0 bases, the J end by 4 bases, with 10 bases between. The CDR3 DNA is TGTGCCACCAGCAGAGACAGGGGTCCTTACGAGCAGTACTTC. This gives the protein CATSRDRGPYEQYF.

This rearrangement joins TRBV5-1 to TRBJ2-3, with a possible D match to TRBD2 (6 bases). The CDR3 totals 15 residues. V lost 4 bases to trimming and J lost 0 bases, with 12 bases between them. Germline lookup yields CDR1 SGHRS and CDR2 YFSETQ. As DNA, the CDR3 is TGCGCCAGCAGCGAGGACTATCTTAGCACAGATACGCAGTATTTT. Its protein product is CASSEDYLSTDTQYF.

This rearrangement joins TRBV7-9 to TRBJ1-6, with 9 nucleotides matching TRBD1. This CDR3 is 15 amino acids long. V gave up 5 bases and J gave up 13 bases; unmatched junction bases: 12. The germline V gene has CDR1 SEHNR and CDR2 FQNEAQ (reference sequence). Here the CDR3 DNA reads TGTGCCAGCAGCGCCGAAACAGGGGGCGCGGAGCCCCTCCACTTT. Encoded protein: CASSAETGGAEPLHF.

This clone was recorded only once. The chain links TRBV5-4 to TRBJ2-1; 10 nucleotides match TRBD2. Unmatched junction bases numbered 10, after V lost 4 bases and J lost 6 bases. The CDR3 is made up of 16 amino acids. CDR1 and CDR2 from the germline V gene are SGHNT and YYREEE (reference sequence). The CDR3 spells CASSRGLARSSNEQFF. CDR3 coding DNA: TGTGCCAGCAGCCGGGGACTAGCGAGATCAAGCAATGAGCAGTTCTTC.

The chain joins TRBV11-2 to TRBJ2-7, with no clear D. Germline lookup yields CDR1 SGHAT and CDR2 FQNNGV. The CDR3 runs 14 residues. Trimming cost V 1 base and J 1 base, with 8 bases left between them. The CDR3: CASSLGQVSYEQYF. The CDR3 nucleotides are TGTGCCAGCAGCTTAGGGCAGGTGTCCTACGAGCAGTACTTC.

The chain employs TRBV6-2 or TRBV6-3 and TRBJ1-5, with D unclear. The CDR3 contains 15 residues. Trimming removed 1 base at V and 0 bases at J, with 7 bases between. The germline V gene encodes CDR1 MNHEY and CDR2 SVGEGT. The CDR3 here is CASSYFPNSNQPQHF. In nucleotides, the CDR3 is TGTGCCAGCAGTTACTTCCCAAATAGCAATCAGCCCCAGCATTTT.

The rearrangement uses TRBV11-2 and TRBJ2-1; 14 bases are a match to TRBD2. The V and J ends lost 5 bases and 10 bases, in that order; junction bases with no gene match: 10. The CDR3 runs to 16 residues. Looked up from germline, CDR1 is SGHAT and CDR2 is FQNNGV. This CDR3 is CASSLPGLAGVLEQFF. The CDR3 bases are TGTGCCAGCAGCCTACCGGGACTAGCGGGAGTTTTGGAGCAGTTCTTC.

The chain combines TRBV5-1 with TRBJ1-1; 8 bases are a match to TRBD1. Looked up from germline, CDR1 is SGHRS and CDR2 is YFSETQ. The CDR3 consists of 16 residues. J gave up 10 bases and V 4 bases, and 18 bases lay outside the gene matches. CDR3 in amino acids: CASSINAGTGPLGAFF. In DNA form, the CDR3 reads TGCGCCAGCAGCATAAACGCCGGGACAGGACCCCTCGGAGCTTTCTTT. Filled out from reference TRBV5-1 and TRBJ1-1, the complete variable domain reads KAGVTQTPRYLIKTRGQQVTLSCSPISGHRSVSWYQQTPGQGLQFLFEYFSETQRNKGNFPGRFSGRQFSNSRSEMNVSTLELGDSALYLCASSINAGTGPLGAFFGQGTRLTVV.

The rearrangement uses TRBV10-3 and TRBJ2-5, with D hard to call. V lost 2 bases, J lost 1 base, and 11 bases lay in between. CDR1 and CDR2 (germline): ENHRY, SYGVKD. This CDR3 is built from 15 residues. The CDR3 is CAISENLSSQETQYF. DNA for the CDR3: TGTGCCATCAGTGAGAATTTATCCTCCCAAGAGACCCAGTACTTC.

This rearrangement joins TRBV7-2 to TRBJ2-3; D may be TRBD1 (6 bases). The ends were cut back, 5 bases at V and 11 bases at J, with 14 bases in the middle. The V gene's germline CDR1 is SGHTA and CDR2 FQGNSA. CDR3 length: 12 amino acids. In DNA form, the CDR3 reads TGTGCCAGCAGCGAACAGGGTCCAGAGCAGTATTTT. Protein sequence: CASSEQGPEQYF.

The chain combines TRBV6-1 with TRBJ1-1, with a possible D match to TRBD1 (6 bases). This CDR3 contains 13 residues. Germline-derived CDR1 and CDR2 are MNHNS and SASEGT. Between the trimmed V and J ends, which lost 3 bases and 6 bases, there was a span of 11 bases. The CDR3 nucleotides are TGTGCCAGCAGTGATCAGGGGTTATCTGAAGCTTTCTTT. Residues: CASSDQGLSEAFF.

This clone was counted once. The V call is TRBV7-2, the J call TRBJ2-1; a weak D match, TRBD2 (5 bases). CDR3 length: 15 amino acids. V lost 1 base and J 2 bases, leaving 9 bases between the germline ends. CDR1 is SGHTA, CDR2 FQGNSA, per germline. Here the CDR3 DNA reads TGTGCCAGCAGCTTAGTGGGTAGCGCCTACAATGAGCAGTTCTTC. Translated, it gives CASSLVGSAYNEQFF.

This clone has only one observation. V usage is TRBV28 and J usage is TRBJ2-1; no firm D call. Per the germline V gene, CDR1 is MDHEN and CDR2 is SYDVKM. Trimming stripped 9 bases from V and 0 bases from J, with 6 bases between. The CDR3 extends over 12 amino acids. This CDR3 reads CASVSSYNEQFF. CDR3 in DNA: TGTGCCAGTGTTAGCTCCTACAATGAGCAGTTCTTC.

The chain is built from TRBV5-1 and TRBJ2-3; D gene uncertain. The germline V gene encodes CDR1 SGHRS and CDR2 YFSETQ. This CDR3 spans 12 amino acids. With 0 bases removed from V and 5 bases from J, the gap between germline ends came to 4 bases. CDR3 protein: CASSLVQDTQYF. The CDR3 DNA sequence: TGCGCCAGCAGCTTGGTTCAAGATACGCAGTATTTT.

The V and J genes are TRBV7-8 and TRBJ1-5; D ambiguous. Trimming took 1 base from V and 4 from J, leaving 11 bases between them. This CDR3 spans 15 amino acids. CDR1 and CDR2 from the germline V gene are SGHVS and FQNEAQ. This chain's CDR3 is CASSLEVSGNQPQHF. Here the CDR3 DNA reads TGTGCCAGCAGCTTAGAGGTTTCGGGGAATCAGCCCCAGCATTTT.

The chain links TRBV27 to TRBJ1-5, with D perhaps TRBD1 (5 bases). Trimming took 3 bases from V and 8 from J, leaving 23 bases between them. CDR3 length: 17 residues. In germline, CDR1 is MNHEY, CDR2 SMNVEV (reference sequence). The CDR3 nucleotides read TGTGCCAGCAGTTTGTTGCCCCTTGGGGCAGGCCTAAAGCCCCAGCATTTT. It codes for CASSLLPLGAGLKPQHF.

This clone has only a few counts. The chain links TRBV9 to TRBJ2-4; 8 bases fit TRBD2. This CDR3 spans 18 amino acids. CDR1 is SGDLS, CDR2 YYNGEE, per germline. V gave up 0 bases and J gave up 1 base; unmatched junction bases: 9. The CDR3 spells CASSVGDSGVGAKNIQYF. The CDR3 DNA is TGTGCCAGCAGCGTAGGGGATAGCGGGGTAGGGGCCAAAAACATTCAGTACTTC.